This T cell receptor beta chain originates from a study of OX40 agonist ivuxolimab in advanced cancers. Whole-study context: Ivuxolimab, an antibody that agonizes OX40 (CD134), was administered to the patients. Eligibility rules accepted prior anti-PD-1, anti-PD-L1 or anti-CTLA-4 therapy, and over 30% had some. The dose-escalation cohort had hepatocellular carcinoma, melanoma, renal cell or head and neck cancer. Study-level results: By week 6 at 0.1 to 3.0 mg/kg, blood CD4+ and CD8+ T cells had expanded clonally.

V gave up 0 bases and J gave up 7 bases; unmatched junction bases: 7. This CDR3 is built from 15 residues. Germline assignment: CDR1 SGHTA and CDR2 FQGNSA. This clone was seen a single time. Its antigen is still unknown. Profiled with immunoSEQ multiplex PCR; TCRdb holds only in-frame clones, not every one. The table lists around 100,000 clones, over 75% of them singletons. The receptor was isolated from an adult with an advanced solid tumor such as melanoma, head and neck, liver or kidney cancer. Here the sequenced sample was CD4+ or CD8+ T cells sorted from blood, taken in a trial of the OX40 agonist ivuxolimab. The rearrangement links TRBV7-2 to TRBJ2-3; 7 bases are a match to TRBD2. CDR3 protein: CASSLAPGGSYTQYF. Here the CDR3 DNA reads TGTGCCAGCAGCTTAGCCCCGGGAGGCTCCTATACGCAGTATTTT.